The 2 T cell receptor beta chains below all came from one sample that was sequenced in a study of T cells expressing NK-cell markers. TCRdb derives one entry per CDR3 protein from the 5' RACE reads, leaving out DNA. The table gives fewer than 300,000 distinct CDR3 sequences; the top ten clones make up 4.2% of it. Sequenced input: blood T cells: a sorted CD56 or NKG2C T cell subset, CD4+ or CD8+ T cells, or bulk PBMC T cells (not recorded which). Receptor source: a woman aged 18 to 75 in good health.

The chain couples TRBV2 to TRBJ2-3; the TCRdb D gene call, TRBD1, has no DNA to confirm it. This CDR3 comprises 15 residues. Germline values: CDR1 SNHLY, CDR2 FYNNEI. CDR3 in amino acids: CASSEVGHRADTQYF.

J is TRBJ2-5 and V is TRBV27. Germline values: CDR1 MNHEY, CDR2 SMNVEV (reference sequence). This CDR3 has 15 amino acids. This CDR3 reads CASSLSMVIQETQYF.